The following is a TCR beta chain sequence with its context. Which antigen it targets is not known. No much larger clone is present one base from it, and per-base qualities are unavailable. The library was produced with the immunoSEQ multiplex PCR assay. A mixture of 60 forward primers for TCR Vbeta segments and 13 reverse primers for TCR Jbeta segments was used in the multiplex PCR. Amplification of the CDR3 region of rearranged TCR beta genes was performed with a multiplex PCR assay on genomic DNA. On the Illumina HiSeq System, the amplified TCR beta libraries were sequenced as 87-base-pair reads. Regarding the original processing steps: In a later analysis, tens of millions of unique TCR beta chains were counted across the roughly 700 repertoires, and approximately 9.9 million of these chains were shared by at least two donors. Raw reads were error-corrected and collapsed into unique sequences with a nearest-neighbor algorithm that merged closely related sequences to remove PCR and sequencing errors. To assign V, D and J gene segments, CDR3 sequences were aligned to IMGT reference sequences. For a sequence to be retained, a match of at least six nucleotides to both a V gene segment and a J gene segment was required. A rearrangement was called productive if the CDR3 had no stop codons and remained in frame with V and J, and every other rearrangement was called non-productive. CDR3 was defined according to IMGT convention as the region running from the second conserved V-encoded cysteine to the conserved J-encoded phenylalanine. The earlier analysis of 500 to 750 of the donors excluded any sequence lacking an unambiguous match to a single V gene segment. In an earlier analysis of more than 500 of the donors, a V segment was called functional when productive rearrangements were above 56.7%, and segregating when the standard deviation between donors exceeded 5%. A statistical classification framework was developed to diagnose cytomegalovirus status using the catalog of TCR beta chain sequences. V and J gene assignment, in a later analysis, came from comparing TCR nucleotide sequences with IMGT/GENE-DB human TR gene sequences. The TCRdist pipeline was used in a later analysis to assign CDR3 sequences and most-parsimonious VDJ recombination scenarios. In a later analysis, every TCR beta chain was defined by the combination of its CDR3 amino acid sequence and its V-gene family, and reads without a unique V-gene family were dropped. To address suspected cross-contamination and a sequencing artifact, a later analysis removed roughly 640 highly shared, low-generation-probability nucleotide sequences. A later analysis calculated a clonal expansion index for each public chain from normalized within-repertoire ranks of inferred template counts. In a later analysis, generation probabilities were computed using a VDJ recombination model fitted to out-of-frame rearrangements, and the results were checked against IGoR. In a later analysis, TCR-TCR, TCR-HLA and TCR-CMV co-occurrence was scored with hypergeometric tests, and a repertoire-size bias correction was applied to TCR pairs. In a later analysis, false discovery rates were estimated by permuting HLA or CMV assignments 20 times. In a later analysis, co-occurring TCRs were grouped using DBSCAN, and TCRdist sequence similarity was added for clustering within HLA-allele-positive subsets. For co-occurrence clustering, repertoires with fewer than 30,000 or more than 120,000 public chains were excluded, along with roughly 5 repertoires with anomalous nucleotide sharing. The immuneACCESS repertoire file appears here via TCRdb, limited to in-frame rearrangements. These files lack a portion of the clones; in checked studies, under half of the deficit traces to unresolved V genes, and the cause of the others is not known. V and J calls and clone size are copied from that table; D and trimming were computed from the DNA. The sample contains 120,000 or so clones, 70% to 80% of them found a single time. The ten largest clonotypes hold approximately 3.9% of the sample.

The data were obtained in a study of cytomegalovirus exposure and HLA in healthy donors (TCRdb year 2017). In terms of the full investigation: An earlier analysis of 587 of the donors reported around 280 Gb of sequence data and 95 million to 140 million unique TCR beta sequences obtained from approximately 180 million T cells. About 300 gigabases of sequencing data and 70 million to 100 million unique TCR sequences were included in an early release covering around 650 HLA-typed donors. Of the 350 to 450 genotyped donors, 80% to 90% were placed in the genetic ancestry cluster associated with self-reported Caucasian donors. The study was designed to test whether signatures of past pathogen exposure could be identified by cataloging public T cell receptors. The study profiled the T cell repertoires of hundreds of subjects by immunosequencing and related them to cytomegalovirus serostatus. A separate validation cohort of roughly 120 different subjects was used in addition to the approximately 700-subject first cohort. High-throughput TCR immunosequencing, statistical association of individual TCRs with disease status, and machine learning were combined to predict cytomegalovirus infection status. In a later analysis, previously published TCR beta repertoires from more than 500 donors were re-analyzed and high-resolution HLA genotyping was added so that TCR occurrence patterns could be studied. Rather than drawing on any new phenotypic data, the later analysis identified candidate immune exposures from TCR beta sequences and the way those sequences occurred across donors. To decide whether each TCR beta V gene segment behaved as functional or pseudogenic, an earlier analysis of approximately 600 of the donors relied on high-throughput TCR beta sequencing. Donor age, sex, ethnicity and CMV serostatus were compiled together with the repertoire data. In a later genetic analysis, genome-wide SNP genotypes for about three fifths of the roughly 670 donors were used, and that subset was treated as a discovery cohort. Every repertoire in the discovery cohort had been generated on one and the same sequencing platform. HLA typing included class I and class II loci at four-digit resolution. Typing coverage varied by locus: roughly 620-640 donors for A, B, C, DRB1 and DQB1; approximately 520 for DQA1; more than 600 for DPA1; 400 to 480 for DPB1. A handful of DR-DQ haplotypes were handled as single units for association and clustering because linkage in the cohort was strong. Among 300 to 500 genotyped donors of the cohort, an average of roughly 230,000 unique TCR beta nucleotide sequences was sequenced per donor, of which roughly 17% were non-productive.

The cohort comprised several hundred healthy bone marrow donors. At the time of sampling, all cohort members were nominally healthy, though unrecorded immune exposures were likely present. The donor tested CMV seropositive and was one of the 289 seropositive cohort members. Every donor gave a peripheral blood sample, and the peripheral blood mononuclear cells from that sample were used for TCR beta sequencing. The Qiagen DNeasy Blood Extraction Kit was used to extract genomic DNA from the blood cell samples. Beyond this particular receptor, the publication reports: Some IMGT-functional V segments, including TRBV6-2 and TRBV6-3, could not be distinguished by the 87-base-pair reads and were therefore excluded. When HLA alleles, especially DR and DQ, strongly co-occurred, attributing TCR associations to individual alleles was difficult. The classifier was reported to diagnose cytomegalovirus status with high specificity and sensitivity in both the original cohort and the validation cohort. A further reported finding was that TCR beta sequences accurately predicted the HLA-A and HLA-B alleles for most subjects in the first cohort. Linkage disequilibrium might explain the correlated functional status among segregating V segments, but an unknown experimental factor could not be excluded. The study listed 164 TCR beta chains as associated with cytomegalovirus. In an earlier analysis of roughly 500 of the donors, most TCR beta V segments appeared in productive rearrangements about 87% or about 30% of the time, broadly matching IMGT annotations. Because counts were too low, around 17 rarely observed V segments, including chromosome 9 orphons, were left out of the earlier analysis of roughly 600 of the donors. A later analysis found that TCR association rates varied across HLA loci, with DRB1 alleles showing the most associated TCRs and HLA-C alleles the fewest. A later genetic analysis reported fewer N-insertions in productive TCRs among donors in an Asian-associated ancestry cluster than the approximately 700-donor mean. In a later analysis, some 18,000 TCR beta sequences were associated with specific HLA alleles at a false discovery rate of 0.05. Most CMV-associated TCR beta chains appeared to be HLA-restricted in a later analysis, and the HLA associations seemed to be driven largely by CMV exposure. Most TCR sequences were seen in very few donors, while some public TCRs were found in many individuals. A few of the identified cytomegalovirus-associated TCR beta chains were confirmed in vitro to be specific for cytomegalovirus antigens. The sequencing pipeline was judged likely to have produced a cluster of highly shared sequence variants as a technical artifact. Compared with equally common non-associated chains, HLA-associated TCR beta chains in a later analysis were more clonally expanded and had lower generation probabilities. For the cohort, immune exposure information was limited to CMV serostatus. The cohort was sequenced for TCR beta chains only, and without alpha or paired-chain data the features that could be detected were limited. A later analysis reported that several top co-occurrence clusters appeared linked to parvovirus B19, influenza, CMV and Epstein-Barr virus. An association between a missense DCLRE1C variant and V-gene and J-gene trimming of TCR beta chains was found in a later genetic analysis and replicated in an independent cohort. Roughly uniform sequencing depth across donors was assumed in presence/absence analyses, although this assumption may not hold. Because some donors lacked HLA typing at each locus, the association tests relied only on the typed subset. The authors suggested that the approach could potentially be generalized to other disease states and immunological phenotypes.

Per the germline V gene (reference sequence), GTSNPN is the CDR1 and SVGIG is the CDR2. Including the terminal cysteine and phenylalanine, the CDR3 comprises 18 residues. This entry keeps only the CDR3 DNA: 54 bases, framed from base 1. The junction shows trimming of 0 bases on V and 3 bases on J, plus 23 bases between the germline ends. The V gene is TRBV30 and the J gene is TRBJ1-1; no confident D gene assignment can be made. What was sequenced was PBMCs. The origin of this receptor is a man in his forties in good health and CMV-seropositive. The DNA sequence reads TGTGCCTGGAGTGTATCGTGGTCCGTCCCAACGAGAGACACTGAAGCTTTCTTT. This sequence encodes CAWSVSWSVPTRDTEAFF.